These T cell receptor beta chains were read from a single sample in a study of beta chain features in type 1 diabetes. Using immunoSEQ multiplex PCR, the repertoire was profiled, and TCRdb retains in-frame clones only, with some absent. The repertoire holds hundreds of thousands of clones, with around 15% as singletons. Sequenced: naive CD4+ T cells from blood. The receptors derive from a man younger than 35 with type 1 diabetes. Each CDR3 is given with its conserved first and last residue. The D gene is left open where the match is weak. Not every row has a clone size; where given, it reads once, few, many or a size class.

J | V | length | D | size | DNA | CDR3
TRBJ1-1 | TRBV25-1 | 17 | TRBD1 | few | TGTGCCAGCAGTGAAACTCCCCGGACAGGGGGGAACACTGAAGCTTTCTTT | CASSETPRTGGNTEAFF
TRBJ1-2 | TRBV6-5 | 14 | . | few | TGTGCCAGCAGTCCCGATACAGAGACCTATGGCTACACCTTC | CASSPDTETYGYTF
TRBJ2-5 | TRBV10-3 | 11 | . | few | TGTGCCATCAGTTCCCAAGAGACCCAGTACTTC | CAISSQETQYF
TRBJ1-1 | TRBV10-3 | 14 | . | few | TGTGCCATCAGTGGCCCGAGCATGAACACTGAAGCTTTCTTT | CAISGPSMNTEAFF
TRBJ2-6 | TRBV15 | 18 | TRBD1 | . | TGTGCCACCAGCCAGGGGCAGGGGGCCTACCCTGGGGCCAACGTCCTGACTTTC | CATSQGQGAYPGANVLTF
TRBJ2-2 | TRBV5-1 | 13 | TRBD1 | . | TGCGCCAGCAGCTCACAGGGGACCGGGGAGCTGTTTTTT | CASSSQGTGELFF
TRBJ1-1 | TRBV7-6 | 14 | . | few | TGTGCCAGCAGCTCCTCCTTCCATAACACTGAAGCTTTCTTT | CASSSSFHNTEAFF
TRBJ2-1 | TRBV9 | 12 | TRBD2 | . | TGTGCCAGCAGCCCACGACTAGCTGTTCTGTTCTTC | CASSPRLAVLFF
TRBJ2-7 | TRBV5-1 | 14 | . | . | TGCGCCAGCAGCTTGGAGAGGCAGTCCGACGAGCAGTACTTC | CASSLERQSDEQYF
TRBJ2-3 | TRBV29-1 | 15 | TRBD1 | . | TGCAGCGTTGAAGATTGGAGACAGGGGGCGCGGGCGCAGTATTTT | CSVEDWRQGARAQYF
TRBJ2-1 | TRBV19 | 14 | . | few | TGTGCCAGTAGCCCCTTTAGCTCCTACAATGAGCAGTTCTTC | CASSPFSSYNEQFF